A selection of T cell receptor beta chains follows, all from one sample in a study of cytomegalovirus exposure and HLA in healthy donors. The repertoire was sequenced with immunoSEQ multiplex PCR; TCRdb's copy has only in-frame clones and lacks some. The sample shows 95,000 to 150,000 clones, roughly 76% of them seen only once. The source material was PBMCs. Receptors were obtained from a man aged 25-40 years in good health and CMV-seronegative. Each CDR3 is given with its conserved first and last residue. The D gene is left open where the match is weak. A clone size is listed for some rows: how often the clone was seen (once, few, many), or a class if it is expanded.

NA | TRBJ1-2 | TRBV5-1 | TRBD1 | CASSLGTGTYGYTF | TGCGCCAGCAGCTTGGGGACAGGGACCTATGGCTACACCTTC
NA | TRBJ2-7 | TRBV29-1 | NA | CSGGDSSYEQYF | TGCAGCGGGGGGGACAGCTCCTACGAGCAGTACTTC
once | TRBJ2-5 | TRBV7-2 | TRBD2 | CASSLARTSGVQETQYF | TGTGCCAGCAGCTTAGCGCGGACTAGCGGGGTCCAAGAGACCCAGTACTTC
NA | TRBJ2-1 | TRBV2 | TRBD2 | CASSESRGGAYNEQFF | TGTGCCAGCAGTGAAAGCCGCGGGGGGGCCTACAATGAGCAGTTCTTC
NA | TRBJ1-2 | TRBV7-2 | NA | CASSLGTDYYGYTF | TGTGCCAGCAGCTTAGGGACGGACTACTATGGCTACACCTTC
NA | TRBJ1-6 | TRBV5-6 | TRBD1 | CASSPTDRGASPLHF | TGTGCCAGCAGCCCTACCGACAGGGGCGCTTCACCCCTCCACTTT
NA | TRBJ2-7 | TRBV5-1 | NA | CASSEGVQDEQYF | TGCGCCAGCAGCGAAGGGGTCCAGGACGAGCAGTACTTC
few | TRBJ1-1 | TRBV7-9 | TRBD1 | CASSSGQGEAFF | TGTGCCAGCAGCTCGGGACAGGGGGAAGCTTTCTTT
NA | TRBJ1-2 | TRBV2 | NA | CASRSDGYTF | TGTGCCAGCAGATCGGATGGCTACACCTTC
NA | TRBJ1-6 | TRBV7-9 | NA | CASSSFGGIDNSPLHF | TGTGCCAGCAGCTCGTTCGGGGGGATTGATAATTCACCCCTCCACTTT
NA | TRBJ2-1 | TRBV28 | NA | CASIGGTYNEQFF | TGTGCCAGCATCGGAGGGACTTACAATGAGCAGTTCTTC
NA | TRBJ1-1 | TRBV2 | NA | CANSLTRTEAFF | TGTGCCAACAGCTTAACACGCACTGAAGCTTTCTTT
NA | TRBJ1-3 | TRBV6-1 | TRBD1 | CASSGRTGGLSGNTIYF | TGTGCCAGCAGTGGCCGGACAGGGGGACTCTCTGGAAACACCATATATTTT
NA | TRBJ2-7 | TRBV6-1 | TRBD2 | CASSEGLAGNYEQYF | TGTGCCAGCAGTGAAGGTCTAGCGGGCAACTACGAGCAGTACTTC
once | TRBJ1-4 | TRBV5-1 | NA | CASSGEGGPRVVEKLFF | TGCGCCAGCAGCGGGGAGGGGGGACCGAGGGTGGTAGAAAAACTGTTTTTT
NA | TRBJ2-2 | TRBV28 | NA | CASSWVWSSVRSYTGELFF | TGTGCCAGCAGTTGGGTGTGGAGTAGCGTTCGCTCCTATACCGGGGAGCTGTTTTTT
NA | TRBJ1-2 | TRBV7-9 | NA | CASSPSTIPNYGYTF | TGTGCCAGCAGCCCATCGACAATTCCTAACTATGGCTACACCTTC
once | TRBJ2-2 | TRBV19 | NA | CASSITGPNTGELFF | TGTGCCAGTAGTATAACAGGTCCGAACACCGGGGAGCTGTTTTTT
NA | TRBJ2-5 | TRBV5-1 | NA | CASSLPAETQYF | TGCGCCAGCAGCTTGCCTGCGGAGACCCAGTACTTC
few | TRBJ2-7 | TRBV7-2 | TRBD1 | CASSLGGTGSYEQYF | TGTGCCAGCAGCTTAGGGGGGACAGGCTCCTACGAGCAGTACTTC
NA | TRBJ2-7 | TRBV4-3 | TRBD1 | CASSHDRGGTYEQYF | TGCGCCAGCAGCCACGACAGGGGCGGCACCTACGAGCAGTACTTC
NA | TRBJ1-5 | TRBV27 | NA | CASSLSTSQPQHF | TGTGCCAGCAGTTTATCAACAAGTCAGCCCCAGCATTTT
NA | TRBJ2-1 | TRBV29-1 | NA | CSVPGHLSSYNEQFF | TGCAGCGTCCCCGGACACTTGAGCTCCTACAATGAGCAGTTCTTC
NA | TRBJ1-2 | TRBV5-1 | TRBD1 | CASSPGTASYGYTF | TGCGCCAGCAGCCCCGGGACAGCCTCCTATGGCTACACCTTC
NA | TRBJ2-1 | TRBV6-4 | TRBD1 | CASSDSPQGAGNEQFF | TGTGCCAGCAGTGACTCTCCGCAGGGGGCGGGAAATGAGCAGTTCTTC
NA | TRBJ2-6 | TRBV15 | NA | CATSRGWSGANGLTF | TGTGCCACCAGCAGAGGGTGGTCTGGGGCCAACGGCCTGACTTTC
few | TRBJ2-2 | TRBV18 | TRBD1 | CASSRYTAGTGGSGELFF | TGTGCCAGCTCTCGATACACCGCCGGGACAGGGGGCAGCGGGGAGCTGTTTTTT
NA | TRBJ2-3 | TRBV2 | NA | CASSEVPGGADTQYF | TGTGCCAGCAGTGAAGTCCCGGGGGGCGCAGATACGCAGTATTTT
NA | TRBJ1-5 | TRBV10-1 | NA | CASSERGTQPQHF | TGCGCCAGCAGTGAGCGGGGAACTCAGCCCCAGCATTTT
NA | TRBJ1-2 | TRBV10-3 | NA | CAISESGGLAYGYTF | TGTGCCATCAGTGAGTCAGGAGGGTTAGCCTATGGCTACACCTTC
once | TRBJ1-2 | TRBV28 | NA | CASVRSGFIYGYTF | TGTGCCAGCGTTAGATCAGGGTTTATATATGGCTACACCTTC
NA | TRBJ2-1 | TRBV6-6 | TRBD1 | CASSKLGQGAEEQFF | TGTGCCAGCAGCAAATTGGGGCAGGGGGCTGAGGAGCAGTTCTTC
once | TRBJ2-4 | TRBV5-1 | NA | CASSLSTGTKNIQYF | TGCGCCAGCAGCTTATCCACAGGGACCAAAAACATTCAGTACTTC
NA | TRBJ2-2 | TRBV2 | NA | CASSERRSRGELFF | TGTGCCAGCAGTGAGCGTAGATCGAGGGGGGAGCTGTTTTTT
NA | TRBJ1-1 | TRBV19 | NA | CASSMEPNTEAFF | TGTGCCAGTAGTATGGAGCCGAACACTGAAGCTTTCTTT
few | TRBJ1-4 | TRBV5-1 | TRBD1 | CASSPRTGVGPNEKLFF | TGCGCCAGCAGCCCGAGGACAGGGGTTGGGCCTAATGAAAAACTGTTTTTT
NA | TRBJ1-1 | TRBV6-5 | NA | CASSYSPGWTEAFF | TGTGCCAGCAGTTACTCTCCAGGGTGGACTGAAGCTTTCTTT
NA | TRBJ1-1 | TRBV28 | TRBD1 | CASRPDRANTEAFF | TGTGCCAGCCGCCCGGACAGGGCGAACACTGAAGCTTTCTTT
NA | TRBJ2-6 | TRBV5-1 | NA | CASSLDSSGANGLTF | TGCGCCAGCAGCCTAGACAGCTCTGGGGCCAACGGCCTGACTTTC
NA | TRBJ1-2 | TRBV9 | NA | CASSARQGLWGYTF | TGTGCCAGCAGCGCGCGTCAGGGGTTGTGGGGCTACACCTTC
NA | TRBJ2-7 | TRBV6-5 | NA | CASKQNPGHPYEQHF | TGTGCCAGCAAACAGAACCCGGGACACCCATACGAGCAGCACTTC
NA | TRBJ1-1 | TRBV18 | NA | CASSPPRGTNTEAFF | TGTGCCAGCTCACCACCGCGGGGAACGAACACTGAAGCTTTCTTT
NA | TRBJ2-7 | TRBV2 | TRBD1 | CASRVDRGAFYEQYF | TGTGCCAGCAGGGTGGACAGGGGCGCATTCTACGAGCAGTACTTC
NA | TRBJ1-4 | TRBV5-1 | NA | CASSLDTHNEKLFF | TGCGCCAGCAGCTTAGACACTCATAATGAAAAACTGTTTTTT
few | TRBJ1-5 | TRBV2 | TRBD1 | CASRDRGNSNQPQHF | TGTGCCAGCAGGGACAGGGGTAATAGCAATCAGCCCCAGCATTTT
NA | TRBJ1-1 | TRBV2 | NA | CASTEGRMNTEAFF | TGTGCCAGCACCGAGGGCCGGATGAACACTGAAGCTTTCTTT
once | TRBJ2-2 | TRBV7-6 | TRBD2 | CASSLVGGTNTGELFF | TGTGCCAGCAGCTTAGTCGGGGGGACTAACACCGGGGAGCTGTTTTTT
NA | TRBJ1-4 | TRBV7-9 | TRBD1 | CASSSIWTGSNEKLFF | TGTGCCAGCAGCTCGATCTGGACAGGGTCAAATGAAAAACTGTTTTTT
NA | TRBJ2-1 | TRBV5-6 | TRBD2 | CASSFPGLAGGPFNEQFF | TGTGCCAGCAGCTTTCCGGGACTAGCGGGGGGGCCCTTTAATGAGCAGTTCTTC
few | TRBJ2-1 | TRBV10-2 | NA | CASGGRTVDNEQFF | TGCGCCAGCGGGGGTAGGACAGTGGACAATGAGCAGTTCTTC
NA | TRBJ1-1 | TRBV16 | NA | CASSRHRETEAFF | TGTGCCAGCAGCCGTCACAGGGAAACTGAAGCTTTCTTT
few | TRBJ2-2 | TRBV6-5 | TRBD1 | CASSIRTGGGGELFF | TGTGCCAGCAGTATACGGACAGGGGGCGGCGGGGAGCTGTTTTTT
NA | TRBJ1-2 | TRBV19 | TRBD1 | CASSNPWTGKWAF | TGTGCCAGTAGTAACCCGTGGACAGGGAAGTGGGCCTTC
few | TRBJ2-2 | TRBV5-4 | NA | CASSLYETNTGELFF | TGTGCCAGCAGCTTGTATGAGACAAACACCGGGGAGCTGTTTTTT